The TCR beta chain under discussion was sequenced for a study of CD4 T cells in relation to SARS-CoV-2 and coronaviruses. Background on the study: ViraFEST: approximately nine-day antigen culture of PBMCs, then TCR beta CDR3 sequencing. Notes on the study in general: Crossreactive clones expanded significantly less to SARS-CoV-2 than monoreactive clones.

Sequencing used immunoSEQ multiplex PCR; TCRdb keeps in-frame clones, though not all of them. The profile covers under 14,000 clones, with 70% to 85% appearing a single time and about 20% taken by the ten largest. Looked up from germline, CDR1 is SQVTM and CDR2 is ANQGSEA. CDR3 size: 12 residues. V lost 7 bases, J lost 6 bases, and 15 bases lay in between. Regarding this clone: Its antigen remains unidentified.

CD4+ T cells from unexposed donors were obtained before the COVID-19 pandemic (2011-2018). After roughly 9 days of culture, CD4+ T cells were isolated. Unexposed-donor CD4+ T cells were probed with SARS-CoV-2 S/N and four cold-coronavirus spikes, cells permitting. Each well had 2.1 million or so PBMCs in around 5.3% human AB serum with IL-2. The sequenced sample consisted of CD4+ T cells from PBMCs, cultured in vitro. This sequence joins TRBV29-1 and TRBJ1-2, with a weak D call TRBD1 (5 bases). The TCR sequence derives from a human donor in good health. CDR3 sequence (DNA): TGCAGCGCGTCGCTTGGGGGGGATGGCTACACCTTC. Translation: CSASLGGDGYTF.